A selection of T cell receptor beta chains follows, all from one sample in a study of OX40 agonist ivuxolimab in advanced cancers. Produced via immunoSEQ multiplex PCR; TCRdb's table is partial and in-frame only. Of fewer than 95,000 clones detected, approximately 90% appear once; the ten largest clones hold 6.5% to 9%. Sequenced material: CD4+ or CD8+ T cells sorted from blood, taken in a trial of the OX40 agonist ivuxolimab. The receptors shown here come from an adult with an advanced solid tumor such as melanoma, head and neck, liver or kidney cancer. Each CDR3 is given with its conserved first and last residue. D genes are given only for firm matches. Clone size is given for some rows only: seen once, a few or many times, or a class if the clone is expanded.

J | V | D | size | DNA | CDR3
TRBJ2-7 | TRBV30 | NA | NA | TGTGCTTCGGACACCTCCTACGAGCAGTACTTC | CASDTSYEQYF
TRBJ2-1 | TRBV19 | TRBD2 | NA | TGTGCCAGTAGCCCTAGCGGAAGCTCCTACAATGAGCAGTTCTTC | CASSPSGSSYNEQFF
TRBJ2-7 | TRBV28 | NA | NA | TGTGCCAGCCGAGAGGGCGGCTACGAGCAGTACTTC | CASREGGYEQYF
TRBJ1-1 | TRBV5-1 | TRBD1 | NA | TGCGCCAGCAGCTCGGGAGGACAGGGGAACACTGAAGCTTTCTTT | CASSSGGQGNTEAFF
TRBJ2-7 | TRBV9 | TRBD2 | NA | TGTGCCAGCAGCGTAGATCTAGCGGGAGGTTCCGAGCAGTACTTC | CASSVDLAGGSEQYF
TRBJ1-1 | TRBV10-1 | TRBD1 | NA | TGCGCCAGCAGTAAAACAGGGGGCGCGAAGGACACTGAAGCTTTCTTT | CASSKTGGAKDTEAFF
TRBJ2-3 | TRBV10-3 | TRBD2 | once | TGTGCCATGAAAGCGGGAGCGGACACAGATACGCAGTATTTT | CAMKAGADTDTQYF
TRBJ2-7 | TRBV7-7 | NA | NA | TGTGCTAGCAGTATAATGGGGGGCGCCGAGCAGTACTTC | CASSIMGGAEQYF
TRBJ2-3 | TRBV27 | NA | once | TGTGCCAGCAGTACCTTGGGTAGCGCCGACACCCACACAGATACGCAGTATTTT | CASSTLGSADTHTDTQYF
TRBJ2-7 | TRBV5-1 | NA | NA | TGCGCCAGCAGCGTCGACCACGGCTCCTACGAGCAGTACTTC | CASSVDHGSYEQYF
TRBJ1-1 | TRBV7-3 | NA | NA | TGTGCCAGCAGCTTGGGACAATCTGAAGCTTTCTTT | CASSLGQSEAFF
TRBJ2-7 | TRBV9 | NA | NA | TGTGCCAGCAGCCCAAGACGAGGGAGCTCCTACGAGCAGTACTTC | CASSPRRGSSYEQYF
TRBJ2-2 | TRBV30 | NA | NA | TGTGCCTGGAGTGCTTCGAACACCGGGGAGCTGTTTTTT | CAWSASNTGELFF
TRBJ2-1 | TRBV27 | NA | NA | TGTGCCAGCAGTTTAATAGGCTACCCGGGCAATGAGCAGTTCTTC | CASSLIGYPGNEQFF
TRBJ2-7 | TRBV7-8 | TRBD1 | NA | TGTGCCAGCAGCTTTGGGACAGGGGTCTACGAGCAGTACTTC | CASSFGTGVYEQYF
TRBJ1-1 | TRBV6-5 | TRBD1 | NA | TGTGCCAGCAGTAAAAAGACAGGGGAGGTTGATGAAGCTTTCTTT | CASSKKTGEVDEAFF
TRBJ1-2 | TRBV11-3 | NA | once | TGTGCCAGCAGCTTACGAGACTCAGGACGGTCTGAGGGCTACACCTTC | CASSLRDSGRSEGYTF
TRBJ2-1 | TRBV7-3 | NA | few | TGTGCCAGCAGCTTCGGCCTGGACAATGAGCAGTTCTTC | CASSFGLDNEQFF
TRBJ2-7 | TRBV6-6 | NA | NA | TGTGCCAGCAGTTACTCGAGGGCCTACGAGCAGTACTTC | CASSYSRAYEQYF
TRBJ2-7 | TRBV4-1 | TRBD2 | NA | TGCGCCAGCAGCCAAGAAGGCGGGAGTATCTACGAGCAGTACTTC | CASSQEGGSIYEQYF
TRBJ2-1 | TRBV7-9 | NA | NA | TGTGCCAGCAGCTCTACTAGACGGCAGTTCTTC | CASSSTRRQFF
TRBJ2-3 | TRBV10-2 | NA | NA | TGCGCCAGCAGTGTAATGCTCAATACGCAGTATTTT | CASSVMLNTQYF
TRBJ1-2 | TRBV5-3 | NA | NA | TGTGCCAGAATCGTTAGGGGGGTATATGGCTACACCTTC | CARIVRGVYGYTF
TRBJ2-7 | TRBV28 | TRBD2 | NA | TGTGCCAGCAGTGTCTTCAGCGGGAGCCACGAGCAGTACTTC | CASSVFSGSHEQYF
TRBJ2-5 | TRBV27 | NA | NA | TGTGCCAGCAGTAACTGGGAGACCCAGTACTTC | CASSNWETQYF
TRBJ2-1 | TRBV27 | TRBD2 | once | TGTGCCAGCAGTTCGGTCACTAGCGGAGACGGCAATGAGCAGTTCTTC | CASSSVTSGDGNEQFF
TRBJ1-1 | TRBV14 | NA | NA | TGTGCCAGCAGCCAAGTTGGCCCCGACACTGAAGCTTTCTTT | CASSQVGPDTEAFF
TRBJ1-2 | TRBV19 | TRBD1 | once | TGTGCCAGTAGTATAGTAGGCGGACAGGGGGCGGATGGCTACACCTTC | CASSIVGGQGADGYTF
TRBJ2-6 | TRBV30 | TRBD1 | NA | TGTGCCTGGACAGGGGGTTTCGGGTCTGGGGCCAACGTCCTGACTTTC | CAWTGGFGSGANVLTF
TRBJ1-2 | TRBV6-1 | NA | once | TGTGCCAGCCCAAGATCCTCAGATGGGTTCTATGGCTACACCTTC | CASPRSSDGFYGYTF
TRBJ1-2 | TRBV12-5 | NA | NA | TGTGCTAGTGGTAAGGCCCTTTATAAAAGACAGAGCTATGGCTACACCTTC | CASGKALYKRQSYGYTF
TRBJ2-7 | TRBV6-1 | NA | NA | TGTGCCAGCAGTGAAGGGGTCTGGTTCGACGAGCAGTACTTC | CASSEGVWFDEQYF
TRBJ2-5 | TRBV7-6 | TRBD2 | NA | TGTGCCAGCAGCCCAAGGGGAGCGGGAGTGGAGACCCAGTACTTC | CASSPRGAGVETQYF
TRBJ1-5 | TRBV15 | NA | NA | TGTGCCACCAGCAGAGATCGGGGCAATCAGCCCCAGCATTTT | CATSRDRGNQPQHF
TRBJ2-1 | TRBV27 | NA | NA | TGTGCCAGCAGTTACGGCGTAGGGGCTCATGAGCAGTTCTTC | CASSYGVGAHEQFF
TRBJ2-5 | TRBV5-4 | TRBD2 | NA | TGTGCCAGCAGCTTGGAGGGATTAGGCGGGAGAGGAGAGACCCAGTACTTC | CASSLEGLGGRGETQYF
TRBJ1-5 | TRBV12-5 | NA | NA | TGTGCTAGTGGTTTAGTCTATTCGGGAAGCAATCAGCCCCAGCATTTT | CASGLVYSGSNQPQHF
TRBJ2-1 | TRBV28 | NA | NA | TGTGCCAGCATCATGGCAGGGGCGGATGAGCAGTTCTTC | CASIMAGADEQFF
TRBJ2-7 | TRBV7-9 | NA | NA | TGTGCCAGCAGCTCCGGGAACTCCTACGAGCAGTACTTC | CASSSGNSYEQYF
TRBJ2-7 | TRBV19 | TRBD2 | NA | TGTGCCAGCCGACTAGCGGGAGAATCCTACGAGCAGTACTTC | CASRLAGESYEQYF
TRBJ2-3 | TRBV18 | TRBD1 | NA | TGTGCCAGCTCACTTGGACAGGGCACAGATACGCAGTATTTT | CASSLGQGTDTQYF
TRBJ2-3 | TRBV28 | TRBD2 | once | TGTGCCGGGGGGACTAGCGGGGCTTCTAGCACAGATACGCAGTATTTT | CAGGTSGASSTDTQYF
TRBJ1-5 | TRBV6-1 | NA | NA | TGTGCCAGCAGTGCACAGGGTCAGCCCCAGCATTTT | CASSAQGQPQHF
TRBJ1-1 | TRBV10-3 | TRBD1 | NA | TGTGCCATCAGAGCGGACAGGGACACTGAAGCTTTCTTT | CAIRADRDTEAFF
TRBJ2-5 | TRBV9 | NA | medium-sized | TGTGCCAGCAGCGCCCAACCGGGTGTCGTAGAGACCCAGTACTTC | CASSAQPGVVETQYF
TRBJ2-6 | TRBV2 | NA | NA | TGTGCCAGCAAAGAATCTGGGGCCAACGTCCTGACTTTC | CASKESGANVLTF
TRBJ2-7 | TRBV28 | TRBD1 | once | TGTGCCAGCAGGCCGGGACAGGCCGTCTACGAGCAGTACTTC | CASRPGQAVYEQYF
TRBJ2-7 | TRBV18 | NA | NA | TGTGCCAGCTCACATGCCGGGACCCAGAAGGAATACGAGCAGTACTTC | CASSHAGTQKEYEQYF
TRBJ2-2 | TRBV27 | TRBD2 | NA | TGTGCCAGCAGTGTGACTAGCGAATACGGGGAGCTGTTTTTT | CASSVTSEYGELFF
TRBJ2-7 | TRBV5-6 | NA | NA | TGTGCCAGCAGCTTGTCGGGACAACCCTACGAGCAGTACTTC | CASSLSGQPYEQYF
TRBJ2-5 | TRBV2 | TRBD2 | NA | TGTGCCAGCAGTTCCAAAACTAGCGCCCAAGAGACCCAGTACTTC | CASSSKTSAQETQYF
TRBJ2-2 | TRBV30 | NA | NA | TGTGCCTGGGGGGACGGACGATTGAACACCGGGGAGCTGTTTTTT | CAWGDGRLNTGELFF
TRBJ2-7 | TRBV7-9 | NA | NA | TGTGCCAGCAGCTTAGCGCTCTCGGGGGACGAGCAGTACTTC | CASSLALSGDEQYF
TRBJ2-2 | TRBV9 | NA | NA | TGTGCCAGCAGCGCAACGATTCTCAGGGATTTGGGCGGGGAGCTGTTTTTT | CASSATILRDLGGELFF
TRBJ2-3 | TRBV14 | NA | NA | TGTGCCAGCAGCCAACCCCAGGCCATGGTAGATACGCAGTATTTT | CASSQPQAMVDTQYF
TRBJ2-7 | TRBV29-1 | TRBD1 | NA | TGCAGCGTTGAGCCAGGGGGCTCCTACGAGCAGTACTTC | CSVEPGGSYEQYF
TRBJ1-2 | TRBV2 | NA | once | TGTGCCAGCAGTGAAGTGCGCGGGCAGGGAAACTATGGCTACACCTTC | CASSEVRGQGNYGYTF